Each of the 9 T cell receptor beta chains below was sequenced from the same sample in a study of T cell responses to AZD1222 COVID-19 vaccine. Assay: immunoSEQ multiplex PCR; the TCRdb copy retains only in-frame clones and omits some. The sample shows some 200,000 clones, roughly 88% of them seen only once. The material was peripheral blood, obtained on day 0 of AZD1222 vaccination. The receptor set was obtained from an adult in good health.

The CDR3 spells CASRYRLGTDTQYF. Here the CDR3 DNA reads TGTGCCAGCAGATACAGGTTGGGGACAGATACGCAGTATTTT. The genes are TRBV28 and TRBJ2-3; tentatively, D is TRBD1 (5 bases). CDR3 length: 14 amino acids. The germline V gene encodes CDR1 MDHEN and CDR2 SYDVKM. Trimming removed 6 bases at V and 3 bases at J, with 13 bases between.

The chain links TRBV3-1 (or the pseudogene TRBV3-2) to TRBJ2-5, with D uncertain. This CDR3 contains 13 residues. The V end lost 2 bases, the J end lost 5 bases, and 9 bases lay between the germline ends. CDR1 LGHDT and CDR2 YNNKEL come from the germline V gene (reference sequence). CDR3: CASSQLLGETQYF. Written as DNA, the CDR3 is TGTGCCAGCAGCCAACTCCTAGGGGAGACCCAGTACTTC.

The CDR3 spells CASSYTGNEQYF. The CDR3 region has the DNA TGTGCCAGCAGTTATACAGGGAACGAGCAGTACTTC. This chain joins TRBV2 and TRBJ2-7, with D tentatively TRBD1 (6 bases). The CDR3 totals 12 residues. Trimming shortened V by 5 bases and J by 5 bases, and 10 bases separated the two germline ends. Per the germline V gene, CDR1 is SNHLY and CDR2 is FYNNEI.

The V and J genes are TRBV4-2 and TRBJ1-4; D possibly corresponds to TRBD1 (5 bases). This CDR3 has 14 amino acids. Per the germline V gene, CDR1 is LGHNA and CDR2 is YNFKEQ. The V end was cut by 7 bases, the J end by 7 bases, with 16 bases between. The CDR3 loop is CASKIQATGEKLFF. CDR3 bases: TGTGCCAGCAAAATACAGGCTACAGGTGAAAAACTGTTTTTT.

This sequence joins TRBV5-1 and TRBJ1-1; D gene ambiguous. Trimming removed 0 bases from V and 1 base from J, with 13 bases in between. Germline V gene data show CDR1 as SGHRS and CDR2 as YFSETQ. This CDR3 contains 16 residues. CDR3 coding DNA: TGCGCCAGCAGCTTGGATGTAGGGCGGGAGAACACTGAAGCTTTCTTT. It encodes CASSLDVGRENTEAFF. Complete variable domain (other parts from reference TRBV5-1 and TRBJ1-1): KAGVTQTPRYLIKTRGQQVTLSCSPISGHRSVSWYQQTPGQGLQFLFEYFSETQRNKGNFPGRFSGRQFSNSRSEMNVSTLELGDSALYLCASSLDVGRENTEAFFGQGTRLTVV.

This rearrangement joins TRBV2 to TRBJ1-3; D is possibly TRBD1 (5 bases). The CDR3 extends over 14 amino acids. The germline V gene encodes CDR1 SNHLY and CDR2 FYNNEI. V lost 3 bases, J lost 3 bases, and 9 bases lay in between. In DNA form, the CDR3 reads TGTGCCAGCAGTGAGGTCAGGGATGGAAACACCATATATTTT. This gives the protein CASSEVRDGNTIYF. The full variable domain, completed using reference TRBV2 and TRBJ1-3, is EPEVTQTPSHQVTQMGQEVILRCVPISNHLYFYWYRQILGQKVEFLVSFYNNEISEKSEIFDDQFSVERPDGSNFTLKIRSTKLEDSAMYFCASSEVRDGNTIYFGEGSWLTVV.

This chain joins TRBV13 and TRBJ2-2, with TRBD1 as a possible D gene (5 bases). V was clipped by 3 bases and J by 4 bases, with 15 bases between them. CDR1 PRHDT and CDR2 FYEKMQ come from the germline V gene (reference sequence). The CDR3 consists of 16 residues. CDR3 amino acids: CASSFSGRRLTGELFF. The CDR3, as DNA: TGTGCCAGCAGCTTCTCAGGGCGTCGGCTCACCGGGGAGCTGTTTTTT. Variable domain in full (rest from reference TRBV13 and TRBJ2-2): AAGVIQSPRHLIKEKRETATLKCYPIPRHDTVYWYQQGPGQDPQFLISFYEKMQSDKGSIPDRFSAQQFSDYHSELNMSSLELGDSALYFCASSFSGRRLTGELFFGEGSRLTVL.

V usage is TRBV5-1 and J usage is TRBJ1-4; 12 nucleotides align to TRBD1. With V trimmed by 5 bases and J by 8 bases, 13 bases remained unmatched. The CDR3 covers 17 residues. CDR1 is SGHRS and CDR2 is YFSETQ in the germline V gene. The CDR3, as DNA: TGCGCCAGCAGGGAAGGGACAGGGGGCTCCTACTTGGAAAAACTGTTTTTT. It translates to CASREGTGGSYLEKLFF. Full variable domain (missing parts from reference TRBV5-1 and TRBJ1-4): KAGVTQTPRYLIKTRGQQVTLSCSPISGHRSVSWYQQTPGQGLQFLFEYFSETQRNKGNFPGRFSGRQFSNSRSEMNVSTLELGDSALYLCASREGTGGSYLEKLFFGSGTQLSVL.

V usage is TRBV4-2 and J usage is TRBJ2-2, with 9 bases matching TRBD2. The germline V gene has CDR1 LGHNA and CDR2 YNFKEQ. The J segment lost 1 base and the V segment lost 4 bases, leaving 10 bases of the junction unmatched. This CDR3 region has 18 residues. For the CDR3, the DNA is TGTGCCAGCAGCCCTTTGACTAGCGGCCGAGGGAACACCGGGGAGCTGTTTTTT. Protein: CASSPLTSGRGNTGELFF.